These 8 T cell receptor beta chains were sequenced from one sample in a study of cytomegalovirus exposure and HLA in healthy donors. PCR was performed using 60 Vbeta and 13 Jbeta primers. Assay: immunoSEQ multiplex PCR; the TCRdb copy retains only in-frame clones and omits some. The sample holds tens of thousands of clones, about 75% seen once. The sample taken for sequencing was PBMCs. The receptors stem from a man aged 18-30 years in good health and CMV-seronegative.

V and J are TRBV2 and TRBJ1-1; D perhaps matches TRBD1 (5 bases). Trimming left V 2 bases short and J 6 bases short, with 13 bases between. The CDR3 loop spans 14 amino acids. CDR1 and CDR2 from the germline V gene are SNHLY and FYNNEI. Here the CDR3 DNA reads TGTGCCAGCAGTGAAACAGAAGGGGTGGCTGAAGCTTTCTTT. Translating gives CASSETEGVAEAFF.

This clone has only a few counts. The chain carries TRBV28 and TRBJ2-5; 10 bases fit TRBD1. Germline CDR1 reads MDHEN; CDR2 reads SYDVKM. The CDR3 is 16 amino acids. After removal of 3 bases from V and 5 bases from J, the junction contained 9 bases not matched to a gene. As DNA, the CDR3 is TGTGCCAGCAGTTTTATTGGGACAGGGGAAATGGAGACCCAGTACTTC. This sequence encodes CASSFIGTGEMETQYF.

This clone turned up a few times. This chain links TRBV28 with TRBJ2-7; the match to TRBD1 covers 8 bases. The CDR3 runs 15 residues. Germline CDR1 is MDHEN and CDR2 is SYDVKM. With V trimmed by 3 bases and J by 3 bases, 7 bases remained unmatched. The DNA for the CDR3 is TGTGCCAGCAGTTTGGACAGGGAATGGTACTACGAGCAGTACTTC. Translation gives CASSLDREWYYEQYF.

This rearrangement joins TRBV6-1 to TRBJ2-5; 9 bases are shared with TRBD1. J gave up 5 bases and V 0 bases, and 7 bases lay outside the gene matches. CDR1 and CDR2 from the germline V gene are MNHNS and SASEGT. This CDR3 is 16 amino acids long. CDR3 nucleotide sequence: TGTGCCAGCAGTGAAGCCTGGACAGGGGTACGGGAGACCCAGTACTTC. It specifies CASSEAWTGVRETQYF.

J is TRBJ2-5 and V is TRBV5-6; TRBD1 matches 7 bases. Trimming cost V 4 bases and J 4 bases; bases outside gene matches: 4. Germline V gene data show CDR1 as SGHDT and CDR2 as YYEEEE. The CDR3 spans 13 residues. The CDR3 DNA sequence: TGTGCCAGCAGCGTGGACAGGCGAGAGACCCAGTACTTC. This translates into CASSVDRRETQYF.

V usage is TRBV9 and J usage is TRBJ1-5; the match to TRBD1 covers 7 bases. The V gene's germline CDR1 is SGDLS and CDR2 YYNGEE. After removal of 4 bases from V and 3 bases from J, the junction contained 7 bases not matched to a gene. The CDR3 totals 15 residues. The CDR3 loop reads CASSPGDRNNQPQHF. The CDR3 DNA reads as TGTGCCAGCAGCCCAGGGGACAGAAACAATCAGCCCCAGCATTTT.

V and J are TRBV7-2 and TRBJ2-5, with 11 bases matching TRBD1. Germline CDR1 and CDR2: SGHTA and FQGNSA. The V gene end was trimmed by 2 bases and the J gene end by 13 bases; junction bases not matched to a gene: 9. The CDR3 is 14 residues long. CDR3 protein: CASSLSGTGGSLYF. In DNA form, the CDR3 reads TGTGCCAGCAGCTTAAGTGGGACAGGGGGTAGTCTGTACTTC.

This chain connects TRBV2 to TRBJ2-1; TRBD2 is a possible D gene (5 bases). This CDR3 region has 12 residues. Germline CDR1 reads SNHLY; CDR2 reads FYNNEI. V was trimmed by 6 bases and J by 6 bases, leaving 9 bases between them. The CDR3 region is CASSPDSNEQFF. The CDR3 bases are TGTGCCAGCAGCCCGGACTCCAATGAGCAGTTCTTC.